This TCR beta chain was obtained from a study of blood T cell repertoires in COVID-19. Study information: Acute and convalescent COVID-19 specimens originated in the United States, Italy and Spain. Sample material is recorded as cDNA or gDNA derived from T cells, B-cell-depleted T cells, or PBMCs.

Recruited during active infection, patients (from Seattle) were subsequently followed longitudinally. Assay: immunoSEQ multiplex PCR; the TCRdb copy retains only in-frame clones and omits some. Found here are about 200,000 clones, about 88% of them singletons; the top ten hold 15% to 20%. Germline CDR1 KGHDR, CDR2 SFDVKD. The CDR3 has 12 residues. Trimming removed 9 bases at V and 2 bases at J, with 9 bases between. The clonotype comes from a man in his forties or fifties with COVID-19, enrolled during active disease. Sequencing was done on a sample of peripheral blood. V usage is TRBV24-1 and J usage is TRBJ1-2; a possible D gene is TRBD1 (5 bases). The CDR3 region is CATQDRNYGYTF. In DNA form, the CDR3 reads TGTGCCACCCAAGACAGAAACTATGGCTACACCTTC.